This is a list of T cell receptor beta chains from one sample in a study of radiation and T cells in renal cell carcinoma. The method was immunoSEQ multiplex PCR; TCRdb's version includes in-frame clones alone and lacks a portion of them. Of around 140,000 clones detected, approximately 90% appear once; the ten largest clones hold around 4.1%. The sequencing used blood, collected from a patient whose treatment included radiotherapy and nephrectomy. These receptors were taken from a woman aged 70 to 79 with renal cell carcinoma. Each CDR3 is given with its conserved first and last residue. A D gene is named only where the DNA matches it firmly. The listing skips clone size in some rows; elsewhere it reads once, few, many or a size class.

DNA | CDR3 | V | size | D | J
TGTGCCAGCAGCGGGACGGCGGATCAGCCCCAGCATTTT | CASSGTADQPQHF | TRBV7-8 | . | . | TRBJ1-5
TGTGCCAGCAGTTTAAACAGCGGGTCCTATAATTCACCCCTCCACTTT | CASSLNSGSYNSPLHF | TRBV28 | . | . | TRBJ1-6
TGTGCCAGTAGTCCGACAGGGCTCTACAATGAGCAGTTCTTC | CASSPTGLYNEQFF | TRBV19 | once | TRBD1 | TRBJ2-1
TGCGCCAGCAGCTTGGGGCGGCGCGAGGAGACCCAGTACTTC | CASSLGRREETQYF | TRBV5-1 | . | . | TRBJ2-5
TGTGCCAGCAGTGGCCGGCCGCCCAGAGGTACTGAAGCTTTCTTT | CASSGRPPRGTEAFF | TRBV27 | . | . | TRBJ1-1
TGTGCCAGTAGTATTTCGGTTGAGACAGGAAAAAAGAGCTATGGCTACACCTTC | CASSISVETGKKSYGYTF | TRBV19 | . | . | TRBJ1-2
TGTGCCAGCAGTGTGGAGGGGGCCCCCCTCGAGCAGTACTTC | CASSVEGAPLEQYF | TRBV2 | . | . | TRBJ2-7
TGTGCCACCCTACTTGGCCCTGAAGCTTTCTTT | CATLLGPEAFF | TRBV28 | once | . | TRBJ1-1
TGTGCCAGCAGCCGACAGGGAGACTATGGCTACACCTTC | CASSRQGDYGYTF | TRBV27 | few | TRBD1 | TRBJ1-2
TGTGCCAGCAGTTTAGAGGTCCGGTTCCAAGAGACCCAGTACTTC | CASSLEVRFQETQYF | TRBV28 | . | . | TRBJ2-5
TGTGCCAGCACTCATACAGGGAAGGGGGGAAACACCATATATTTT | CASTHTGKGGNTIYF | TRBV6-1 | . | . | TRBJ1-3
TGCGCCAGCAGCCAAGATCAAGGGGTTGGGCCCCAGCATTTT | CASSQDQGVGPQHF | TRBV4-3 | . | . | TRBJ1-5
TGTGCCAGTAGGGACAGTCAAGTTCAAGAGACCCAGTACTTC | CASRDSQVQETQYF | TRBV28 | . | TRBD1 | TRBJ2-5
TGTGCCAGCAGTTTATCAGGAGGGCCGCCTGGAAACACCATATATTTT | CASSLSGGPPGNTIYF | TRBV27 | . | . | TRBJ1-3
TGTGCCAGCAGCCTGGACAGTGGAGAGACCCAGTACTTC | CASSLDSGETQYF | TRBV6-4 | . | . | TRBJ2-5
TGTGCCACCAGCAGAGACCATTGGGGGCTTGCTGGGGCCAACGTCCTGACTTTC | CATSRDHWGLAGANVLTF | TRBV15 | . | . | TRBJ2-6
TGTGCCAGCAGTGAAGCAGGAGGTGGAGGGAACAATGAGCAGTTCTTC | CASSEAGGGGNNEQFF | TRBV2 | . | . | TRBJ2-1
TGCACCAGCAGCCAGGGGCGGGGGGCAGATATCTCTGGAAACACCATATATTTT | CTSSQGRGADISGNTIYF | TRBV1 | . | . | TRBJ1-3
TGTGCCAGCAGCGACTCCAAACCGGGACAGGCTATTTACGAGCAGTACTTC | CASSDSKPGQAIYEQYF | TRBV9 | . | TRBD1 | TRBJ2-7
TGTGCCAGCATATTTCAGGGAGGAGGTGAAGCTTTCTTT | CASIFQGGGEAFF | TRBV6-5 | once | . | TRBJ1-1
TGTGCCAGCAGTTCGCCCGCCGTGCGACAGGGCTACACCTTC | CASSSPAVRQGYTF | TRBV28 | once | . | TRBJ1-2
TGCGCCAGCGCTAACAGGGTAGGCGGTGAAAAACTGTTTTTT | CASANRVGGEKLFF | TRBV4-3 | . | . | TRBJ1-4
TGTGCCAGCAGCGTCCAACAGAACACTGAAGCTTTCTTT | CASSVQQNTEAFF | TRBV9 | . | . | TRBJ1-1
TGTGCCAGTAGACTCGAAAAACTGTTTTTT | CASRLEKLFF | TRBV19 | . | . | TRBJ1-4
TGTGCCAGCAGTCGACAGTCTTATAATTCACCCCTCCACTTT | CASSRQSYNSPLHF | TRBV27 | . | . | TRBJ1-6
TGTGCCAGCAGCCCCCGAAACTTCCACGAGCAGTACTTC | CASSPRNFHEQYF | TRBV27 | . | . | TRBJ2-7
TGCGCCAGCAGCAACGGTATAGAGAATTCACCCCTCCACTTT | CASSNGIENSPLHF | TRBV5-1 | . | . | TRBJ1-6
TGTGCCAGCAGCTTAGATTGGTTCAGCGCTGGGACCCAGTACTTC | CASSLDWFSAGTQYF | TRBV11-3 | . | . | TRBJ2-5
TGTGCCAGCAGGCAGGTGGGAGAGACCCAGTACTTC | CASRQVGETQYF | TRBV2 | . | . | TRBJ2-5
TGCGCCAGCAGGCACGACAGGGGGCGAAGAGAGACCCAGTACTTC | CASRHDRGRRETQYF | TRBV10-1 | . | TRBD1 | TRBJ2-5
TGCGCCAGCAGCCAACTCTTAATCGGACTAGCGGGGTACACCGGGGAGCTGTTTTTT | CASSQLLIGLAGYTGELFF | TRBV4-3 | . | TRBD2 | TRBJ2-2
TGTGCCAGCAGCTTTAAGAGCGGGGGGGACCAAGAGACCCAGTACTTC | CASSFKSGGDQETQYF | TRBV7-9 | . | TRBD2 | TRBJ2-5
TGTGCCAGCAGTGCCAGGGTGGAGACCCAGTACTTC | CASSARVETQYF | TRBV6-1 | once | . | TRBJ2-5
TGTGCCAGCAGCGGGGGCTTATGGGGCTCCGAGCAGTACTTC | CASSGGLWGSEQYF | TRBV9 | . | . | TRBJ2-7
TGCAGCGTTGAAGGACTAGTAGAGACCCAGTACTTC | CSVEGLVETQYF | TRBV29-1 | . | . | TRBJ2-5
TGTGCCACCCGAGCGGGGGTCCTAACCTACGAGCAGTACTTC | CATRAGVLTYEQYF | TRBV6-6 | once | TRBD2 | TRBJ2-7
TGTGCCAGCATTTCGGCTAGCGTCTTCACAGATACGCAGTATTTT | CASISASVFTDTQYF | TRBV7-2 | . | . | TRBJ2-3
TGTGCCAGCAGCCAAGGACTAGCGGGGACGGGTGAGCAGTTCTTC | CASSQGLAGTGEQFF | TRBV7-2 | . | TRBD2 | TRBJ2-1
TGCGCCAGCAGCTTGTGGGCTAGCGGGGGGAATGAGCAGTTCTTC | CASSLWASGGNEQFF | TRBV5-1 | . | TRBD2 | TRBJ2-1
TGTGCCAGCAGCTTAAAGGGCAATGAGCAGTTCTTC | CASSLKGNEQFF | TRBV11-2 | . | . | TRBJ2-1
TGTGCCAGCAGCTTGATAGGGGTCCAAGAGACCCAGTACTTC | CASSLIGVQETQYF | TRBV5-6 | . | . | TRBJ2-5
TGTGCCAGCAGCCCCCTAGCGGGGGCCAACAATGAGCAGTTCTTC | CASSPLAGANNEQFF | TRBV9 | . | TRBD2 | TRBJ2-1
TGTGCCACCAGCAGAGTTGGGACCGGGGAGCTGTTTTTT | CATSRVGTGELFF | TRBV15 | once | . | TRBJ2-2
TGCAGCGTTAATGAGGGCTTCTCCTACGAGCAGTACTTC | CSVNEGFSYEQYF | TRBV29-1 | . | . | TRBJ2-7
TGTGCCAGCAGCTTGGGGAGGGATGGCTACACCTTC | CASSLGRDGYTF | TRBV5-4 | . | . | TRBJ1-2
TGTGCCAGCAGTCCGGGGACAGGGTTACGTGGAAACACCATATATTTT | CASSPGTGLRGNTIYF | TRBV27 | . | TRBD1 | TRBJ1-3
TGTGCCAGCAGTGGACAGGGGAACTATGGCTACACCTTC | CASSGQGNYGYTF | TRBV6-6 | . | TRBD1 | TRBJ1-2
TGTGCCAGCACCGGCAGGGATAGCAATCAGCCCCAGCATTTT | CASTGRDSNQPQHF | TRBV28 | . | . | TRBJ1-5